Listed here are 28 T cell receptor beta chains from one sample, sequenced in a study of blood T cell repertoires in COVID-19. Measured with immunoSEQ multiplex PCR; TCRdb has only the in-frame clones, and not every one. The sample has roughly 440,000 clones, more than 70% seen once. The sample comprised peripheral blood. The receptors were gathered from a woman between 45 and 60 years old with COVID-19, enrolled during active disease.

J is TRBJ1-1 and V is TRBV30, with 8 nucleotides matching TRBD1. The CDR3 has 13 residues. The trim removed 1 base at V and 6 bases at J, leaving 4 bases unmatched. Germline CDR1 reads GTSNPN; CDR2 reads SVGIG (reference sequence). This CDR3 is CAWSARQGSEAFF. In DNA form, the CDR3 reads TGTGCCTGGAGTGCCAGACAGGGGTCTGAAGCTTTCTTT.

The chain joins TRBV5-1 to TRBJ1-2; tentative D call: TRBD1 (6 bases). CDR3 length: 14 residues. Germline assignment: CDR1 SGHRS and CDR2 YFSETQ. The ends were cut back, 3 bases at V and 1 base at J, with 10 bases in the middle. The CDR3 DNA reads TGCGCCAGCAGCTCTACAGGGAGTAACTATGGCTACACCTTC. This encodes CASSSTGSNYGYTF.

This chain uses TRBV7-9 with TRBJ1-6, with a weak D call TRBD1 (6 bases). CDR3 length equals 14 residues. The V gene lost 4 bases and the J gene lost 8 bases, with 12 bases spanning the gap. The germline V gene encodes CDR1 SEHNR and CDR2 FQNEAQ (reference sequence). The CDR3, as DNA: TGTGCCAGCAGCTCCACAGGGATGGATTCACCCCTCCACTTT. This sequence encodes CASSSTGMDSPLHF.

The gene calls are TRBV6-5 and TRBJ1-2, with D possibly matching TRBD1 (6 bases). The CDR3 is 13 residues long. In germline, CDR1 is MNHEY, CDR2 SVGAGI. With 11 bases removed from V and 4 bases from J, the gap between germline ends came to 17 bases. The chain's CDR3 is CAALRGAGYGYTF. The CDR3 region has the DNA TGTGCCGCCCTCAGGGGCGCGGGCTATGGCTACACCTTC.

The chain uses TRBV6-5 and TRBJ1-5; tentatively, D is TRBD1 (6 bases). The V end was cut by 10 bases, the J end by 4 bases, with 14 bases between. CDR1 is MNHEY, CDR2 SVGAGI, per germline. This CDR3 contains 13 residues. Here the CDR3 reads CANPGQLNQPQHF. Written as DNA, the CDR3 is TGTGCCAACCCCGGACAGTTAAATCAGCCCCAGCATTTT.

The chain has TRBV9 and TRBJ2-3; TRBD2 agrees at 7 bases. Germline values: CDR1 SGDLS, CDR2 YYNGEE. The length of the CDR3 is 16 residues. The V segment lost 3 bases and the J segment 0 bases; nucleotides outside the gene matches: 7. The CDR3 is CASSADMGGSTDTQYF. The CDR3 bases are TGTGCCAGCAGCGCCGACATGGGGGGGAGCACAGATACGCAGTATTTT.

The J gene is TRBJ2-7, the V gene TRBV9; 7 bases are shared with TRBD1. The CDR3 runs 16 residues. Germline CDR1 reads SGDLS; CDR2 reads YYNGEE. J was trimmed by 3 bases and V by 4 bases; bases with no gene match: 13. The CDR3 is CASSPQTGWALYEQYF. CDR3 in DNA: TGTGCCAGCAGCCCACAGACAGGGTGGGCTCTCTACGAGCAGTACTTC.

J is TRBJ1-2 and V is TRBV19; maybe TRBD1 (5 bases). Trimming stripped 5 bases from V and 7 bases from J, with 20 bases between. CDR3 length: 15 residues. Germline V gene data show CDR1 as LNHDA and CDR2 as SQIVND (reference sequence). Here the CDR3 DNA reads TGTGCCAGTAGTCCTTCCACAGGAGCCCTCCCTGGCTACACCTTC. Encoded protein: CASSPSTGALPGYTF.

This clone was seen a single time. The V and J genes are TRBV30 and TRBJ1-2, with no clear D. From germline, CDR1 is GTSNPN and CDR2 SVGIG (reference sequence). The CDR3 length is 12 residues. V lost 0 bases and J 8 bases, leaving 10 bases between the germline ends. The CDR3, as DNA: TGTGCCTGGAGTGTAGGAGGGAAAGGCTACACCTTC. Protein sequence: CAWSVGGKGYTF.

The rearrangement links TRBV27 to TRBJ2-2, with a weak D call TRBD1 (5 bases). CDR1 and CDR2 (germline): MNHEY, SMNVEV (reference sequence). Trimming stripped 2 bases from V and 0 bases from J, with 7 bases between. The CDR3 covers 15 residues. CDR3 DNA: TGTGCCAGCAGTTTACAACAGGCGAACACCGGGGAGCTGTTTTTT. This gives the protein CASSLQQANTGELFF.

This clone appeared once. The chain couples TRBV9 to TRBJ2-3, with 7 bases fitting TRBD2. The J segment lost 3 bases and the V segment lost 5 bases, leaving 12 bases of the junction unmatched. CDR1 is SGDLS and CDR2 is YYNGEE in the germline V gene. The CDR3 totals 16 residues. CDR3: CASSPASGGGTDTQYF. The CDR3 nucleotides are TGTGCCAGCAGTCCCGCTAGTGGGGGGGGGACAGATACGCAGTATTTT.

The chain employs TRBV5-4 and TRBJ2-5; maybe TRBD2 (7 bases). Trimming took off 6 bases at V and 3 bases at J, with 12 bases between the two ends. CDR3 length equals 13 residues. Looked up from germline, CDR1 is SGHNT and CDR2 is YYREEE (reference sequence). The chain's CDR3 is CASNGGPEETQYF. The CDR3 nucleotides read TGTGCCAGCAACGGGGGGCCGGAAGAGACCCAGTACTTC.

This rearrangement joins TRBV19 to TRBJ1-1; 7 bases fit TRBD1. The J segment lost 8 bases and the V segment lost 9 bases, leaving 12 bases of the junction unmatched. Germline loops: CDR1 LNHDA, CDR2 SQIVND (reference sequence). This CDR3 has 13 residues. The CDR3: CASSLQAGQEAFF. In nucleotides, the CDR3 is TGTGCCAGCAGCCTCCAGGCGGGACAGGAAGCTTTCTTT.

The V gene is TRBV30, the J gene TRBJ2-3; D is perhaps TRBD1 (5 bases). Per the germline V gene, CDR1 is GTSNPN and CDR2 is SVGIG (reference sequence). V lost 2 bases to trimming and J lost 1 base, with 13 bases between them. The CDR3 is made up of 15 amino acids. CDR3 protein: CAWSLKGVRTDTQYF. In DNA, the CDR3 is TGTGCCTGGAGTTTGAAAGGGGTCCGCACAGATACGCAGTATTTT.

This clone is a singleton in its sample. The V gene is TRBV21-1, the J gene TRBJ1-6; the table's D gene call, TRBD1, was not cross checked with the DNA. TRBV21-1 is an annotated pseudogene. This CDR3 is built from 15 residues. Here the CDR3 DNA reads TGTGCCAGCAAGTACAGGAGCTCCTATAATTCACCCCTCCACTTT. It yields the protein CASKYRSSYNSPLHF.

This chain links TRBV27 with TRBJ2-1, with TRBD2 matching 11 bases. The CDR3 length is 16 residues. The V and J ends lost 4 bases and 3 bases, in that order; junction bases with no gene match: 5. Germline V CDR1 and CDR2: MNHEY, SMNVEV (reference sequence). CDR3 nucleotide sequence: TGTGCCAGCAGTTCAACTAGCGGGGGCCACTACAATGAGCAGTTCTTC. This sequence encodes CASSSTSGGHYNEQFF.

A single count supports this clone. The CDR3 protein is CAWDTVLSSPLHF. CDR3 nucleotides: TGTGCCTGGGATACGGTCCTTAGTTCACCCCTCCACTTT. J is TRBJ1-6 and V is TRBV30; D unclear. This CDR3 region has 13 residues. Germline CDR1 GTSNPN, CDR2 SVGIG (reference sequence). Trimming removed 5 bases from V and 9 bases from J, with 14 bases in between. Complete variable domain (other parts from reference TRBV30 and TRBJ1-6): SQTIHQWPATLVQPVGSPLSLECTVEGTSNPNLYWYRQAAGRGLQLLFYSVGIGQISSEVPQNLSASRPQDRQFILSSKKLLLSDSGFYLCAWDTVLSSPLHFGNGTRLTVT.

V is TRBV11-2 and J is TRBJ2-5, with a tentative D call TRBD1 (5 bases). Trimming took off 4 bases at V and 2 bases at J, with 8 bases between the two ends. Germline V gene lookup returns CDR1 SGHAT and CDR2 FQNNGV. CDR3 size: 13 residues. CDR3 sequence (DNA): TGTGCCAGCAGCTATACAGGACAAGAGACCCAGTACTTC. This sequence encodes CASSYTGQETQYF.

The chain is built from TRBV11-2 and TRBJ2-7, with D possibly being TRBD1 (6 bases). There are 14 residues in the CDR3. Germline V gene data show CDR1 as SGHAT and CDR2 as FQNNGV. Deletions cut 4 bases from V and 4 bases from J, with 14 bases between. Here the CDR3 reads CASSSDRSRYEQYF. DNA of the CDR3: TGTGCCAGCAGCTCCGACAGGTCGAGGTACGAGCAGTACTTC.

The chain recombines TRBV6-1 with TRBJ2-5; 8 positions agree with TRBD1. With 3 bases clipped from V and 5 bases from J, the junction kept 5 bases outside the gene matches. The CDR3 length is 14 residues. Germline values: CDR1 MNHNS, CDR2 SASEGT. The CDR3 DNA is TGTGCCAGCAGTGACGGACAGGGTTTCGAGACCCAGTACTTC. This sequence encodes CASSDGQGFETQYF.

The chain carries TRBV2 and TRBJ2-5; the D gene is possibly TRBD2 (6 bases). CDR3 length equals 17 residues. Germline loops: CDR1 SNHLY, CDR2 FYNNEI. Trimming cost V 0 bases and J 7 bases, with 21 bases left between them. CDR3 in amino acids: CASSEAQGVGLLGTQYF. CDR3 bases: TGTGCCAGCAGTGAAGCGCAAGGGGTGGGACTCCTGGGGACCCAGTACTTC.

This rearrangement joins TRBV5-6 to TRBJ2-3; 7 bases fit TRBD1. Germline V gene lookup returns CDR1 SGHDT and CDR2 YYEEEE. V was clipped by 0 bases and J by 0 bases; unmatched bases: 4. The CDR3 has 16 amino acids. CDR3 nucleotide sequence: TGTGCCAGCAGCTTGGTCGACAGGGACAGCACAGATACGCAGTATTTT. Protein sequence: CASSLVDRDSTDTQYF.

This sequence joins TRBV5-1 and TRBJ2-7; 9 nucleotides align to TRBD1. CDR3 length: 16 amino acids. Germline V gives CDR1 SGHRS, CDR2 YFSETQ. V lost 3 bases to trimming and J lost 3 bases; unmatched junction nucleotides: 10. In nucleotides, the CDR3 is TGCGCCAGCAGCTCCGGACAGGGGCTAGGATACTACGAGCAGTACTTC. Translation gives CASSSGQGLGYYEQYF.

The chain couples TRBV2 to TRBJ2-5; D is perhaps TRBD2 (6 bases). The germline V and J ends were trimmed by 5 bases and 0 bases, with 16 bases remaining between them. Germline CDR1 and CDR2: SNHLY and FYNNEI. This CDR3 spans 16 amino acids. The CDR3, as DNA: TGTGCCAGCAGTACGGCATCGGGGGTGAACCAAGAGACCCAGTACTTC. The encoded protein is CASSTASGVNQETQYF. The whole variable domain, remainder taken from reference TRBV2 and TRBJ2-5, is EPEVTQTPSHQVTQMGQEVILRCVPISNHLYFYWYRQILGQKVEFLVSFYNNEISEKSEIFDDQFSVERPDGSNFTLKIRSTKLEDSAMYFCASSTASGVNQETQYFGPGTRLLVL.

The chain joins TRBV12-5 to TRBJ2-2; possible D gene TRBD2, 7 bases. Trimming pared 3 bases from V and 5 bases from J, leaving 25 bases between. This CDR3 is 19 amino acids long. The germline V gene has CDR1 LGHNT and CDR2 FRNRAP. The CDR3 loop reads CASGFPTGRGPGRTGELFF. In DNA form, the CDR3 reads TGTGCTAGTGGTTTCCCCACGGGGCGGGGGCCCGGGAGGACCGGGGAGCTGTTTTTT.

The sample holds one count of this clone. The chain is built from TRBV15 and TRBJ1-2; D possibly corresponds to TRBD1 (5 bases). V lost 3 bases, J lost 2 bases, and 13 bases lay in between. This CDR3 is 15 amino acids long. Germline CDR1 reads LNHNV; CDR2 reads YYDKDF (reference sequence). For the CDR3, the DNA is TGTGCCACCAGCAGGTTTGACAGAGCCAACTATGGCTACACCTTC. Translation: CATSRFDRANYGYTF.

The V and J genes are TRBV30 and TRBJ1-1; D is possibly TRBD1 (5 bases). The CDR3 covers 14 residues. Trimming took off 1 base at V and 3 bases at J, with 12 bases between the two ends. The germline CDR1 and CDR2 sequences are GTSNPN and SVGIG (reference sequence). The chain's CDR3 is CAWSGGEWDTEAFF. In DNA form, the CDR3 reads TGTGCCTGGAGTGGGGGGGAATGGGACACTGAAGCTTTCTTT. Full variable domain (remainder filled in from reference TRBV30 and TRBJ1-1): SQTIHQWPATLVQPVGSPLSLECTVEGTSNPNLYWYRQAAGRGLQLLFYSVGIGQISSEVPQNLSASRPQDRQFILSSKKLLLSDSGFYLCAWSGGEWDTEAFFGQGTRLTVV.

The chain links TRBV29-1 to TRBJ1-1; no clear D. Trimming removed 7 bases at V and 2 bases at J, with 8 bases between. Germline CDR1 reads SQVTM; CDR2 reads ANQGSEA. The CDR3 runs 11 residues. The CDR3 region is CSGRGNTEAFF. The CDR3 nucleotides read TGCAGCGGACGAGGAAACACTGAAGCTTTCTTT.